This TCR beta chain came from a study of shared clonotypes between healthy human individuals. Study-wide results and caveats: Clonotype sharing among donors was thought likely to change with sequencing depth.

Terminally differentiated effector memory CD45RA+ cells were excluded from the naive CD8 cells, which were CD45RO-negative and positively selected for CCR7. Donors included only healthy HIV-negative adults lacking recent acute infections or vaccinations. For this clone: The target antigen is unknown.

Several immunoSEQ plates received, in even portions, the genomic DNA of each subset. Clones were sequenced by immunoSEQ multiplex PCR, and TCRdb holds only the in-frame ones, with some missing. The sample includes about 2.2 million clones, 90% to 95% seen only once; the top ten take under 2%. The CDR3 sequence is 18 residues long. Trimming left V 4 bases short and J 0 bases short, with 16 bases between. Germline V lookup: CDR1 MGHRA, CDR2 YSYEKL. What was sequenced was naive CD8+ T cells from PBMCs. This TCR derives from a young man in good health. Some clones in this sample may be carry-over from other donors' samples. The chain is built from TRBV4-1 and TRBJ1-6; D not resolved. CDR3 region: CASSLWTDLSSYNSPLHF. The CDR3 bases are TGCGCCAGCAGCCTATGGACTGACCTCAGCTCCTATAATTCACCCCTCCACTTT.